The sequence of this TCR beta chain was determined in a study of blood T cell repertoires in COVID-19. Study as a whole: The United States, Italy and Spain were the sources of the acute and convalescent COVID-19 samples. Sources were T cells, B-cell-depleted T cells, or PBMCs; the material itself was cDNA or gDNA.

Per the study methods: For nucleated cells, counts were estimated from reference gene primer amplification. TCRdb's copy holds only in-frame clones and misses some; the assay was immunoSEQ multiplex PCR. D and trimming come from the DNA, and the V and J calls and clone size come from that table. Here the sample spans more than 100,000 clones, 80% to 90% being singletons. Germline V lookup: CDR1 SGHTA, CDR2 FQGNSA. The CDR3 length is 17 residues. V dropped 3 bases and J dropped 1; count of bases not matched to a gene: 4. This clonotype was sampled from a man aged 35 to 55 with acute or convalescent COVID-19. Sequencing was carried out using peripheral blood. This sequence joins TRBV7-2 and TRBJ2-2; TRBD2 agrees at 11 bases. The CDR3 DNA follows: TGTGCCAGCAGCTTGGGGGGACTAGCGGTGAACACCGGGGAGCTGTTTTTT. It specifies CASSLGGLAVNTGELFF. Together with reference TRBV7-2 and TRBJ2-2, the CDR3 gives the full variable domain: GAGVSQSPSNKVTEKGKDVELRCDPISGHTALYWYRQSLGQGLEFLIYFQGNSAPDKSGLPSDRFSAERTGGSVSTLTIQRTQQEDSAVYLCASSLGGLAVNTGELFFGEGSRLTVL.